The clone carrying this TCR beta chain was counted between two and nine times. The antigen remains unidentified. Germline trimming cut 4 bases from V and 3 bases from J; bases unmatched to any gene: 11. Germline assignment: CDR1 MNHNS and CDR2 SASEGT. The CDR3 length is 18 residues. This sample stems from a study of post-analysis software for immune sequencing data. TCR beta cDNA libraries had unique molecular identifiers. From the PCR reads, TCRdb called clonotypes with MiXCR, one entry per CDR3 protein. In the table there are more than 500,000 distinct CDR3 sequences, 30% to 40% of which are singletons. Study-wide points: Analysis by F measure revealed that same-batch samples clustered strongly together. Those with multiple sclerosis, the patient group, showed significantly lower normalized Chao1 diversity than controls. Roughly 5 TRBV segments occurring more often in patients than controls included TRBV5-6, TRBV5-1 and TRBV20-1.

Sequenced input: blood. V usage is TRBV6-1 and J usage is TRBJ2-1; TRBD2 aligns across 11 bases. This sequence was found in a girl aged 2-17 years with multiple sclerosis. This CDR3 is CASSALAGANDVYNEQFF. Written as DNA, the CDR3 is TGTGCCAGCAGTGCACTAGCGGGGGCAAACGATGTCTACAATGAGCAGTTCTTC.